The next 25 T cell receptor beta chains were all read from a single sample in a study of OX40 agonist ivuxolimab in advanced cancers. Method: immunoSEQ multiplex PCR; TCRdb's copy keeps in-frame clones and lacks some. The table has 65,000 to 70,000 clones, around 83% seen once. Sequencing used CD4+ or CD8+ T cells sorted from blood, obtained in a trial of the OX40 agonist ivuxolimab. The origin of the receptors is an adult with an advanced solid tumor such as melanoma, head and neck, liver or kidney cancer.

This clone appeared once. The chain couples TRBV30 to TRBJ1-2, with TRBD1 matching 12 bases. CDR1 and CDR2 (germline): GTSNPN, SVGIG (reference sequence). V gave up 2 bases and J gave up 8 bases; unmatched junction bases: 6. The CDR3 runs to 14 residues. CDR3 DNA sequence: TGTGCCTGGAGTTGGGGACAGGGGGCTCAGGGCTACACCTTC. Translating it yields CAWSWGQGAQGYTF.

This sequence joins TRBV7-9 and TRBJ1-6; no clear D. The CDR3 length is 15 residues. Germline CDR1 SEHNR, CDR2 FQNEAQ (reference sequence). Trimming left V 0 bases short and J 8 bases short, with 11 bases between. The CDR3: CASSLAKGSYSPLHF. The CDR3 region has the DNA TGTGCCAGCAGCTTAGCGAAAGGTTCATATTCACCCCTCCACTTT.

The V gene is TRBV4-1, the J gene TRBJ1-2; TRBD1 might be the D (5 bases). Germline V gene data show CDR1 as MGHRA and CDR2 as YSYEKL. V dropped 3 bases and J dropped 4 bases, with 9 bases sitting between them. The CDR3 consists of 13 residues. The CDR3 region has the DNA TGCGCCAGCAGCCACCGGGACGGCTATGGCTACACCTTC. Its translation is CASSHRDGYGYTF.

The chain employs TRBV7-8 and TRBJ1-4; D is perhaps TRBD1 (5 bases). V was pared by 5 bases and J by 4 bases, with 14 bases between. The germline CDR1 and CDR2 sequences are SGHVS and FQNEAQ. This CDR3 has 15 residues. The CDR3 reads CASSPPGWSNEKLFF. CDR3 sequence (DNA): TGTGCCAGCAGCCCGCCAGGGTGGAGTAATGAAAAACTGTTTTTT.

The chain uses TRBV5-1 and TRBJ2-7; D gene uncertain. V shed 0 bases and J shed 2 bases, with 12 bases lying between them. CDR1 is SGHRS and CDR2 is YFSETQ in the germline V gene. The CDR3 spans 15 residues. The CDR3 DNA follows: TGCGCCAGCAGCTTGGTAGGTCGCCTGGCCTACGAGCAGTACTTC. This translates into CASSLVGRLAYEQYF.

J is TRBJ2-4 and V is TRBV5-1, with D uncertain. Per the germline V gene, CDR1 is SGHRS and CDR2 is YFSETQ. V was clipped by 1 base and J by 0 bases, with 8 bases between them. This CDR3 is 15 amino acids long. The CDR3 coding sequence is TGCGCCAGCAGCTTGATGGGGTTAGCCAAAAACATTCAGTACTTC. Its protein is CASSLMGLAKNIQYF.

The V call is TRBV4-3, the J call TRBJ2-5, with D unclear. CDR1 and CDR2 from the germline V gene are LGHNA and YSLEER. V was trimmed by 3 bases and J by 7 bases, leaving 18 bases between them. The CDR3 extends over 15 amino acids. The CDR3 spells CASSQLRGPPGTQYF. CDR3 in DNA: TGCGCCAGCAGCCAGCTCCGCGGACCCCCGGGGACCCAGTACTTC.

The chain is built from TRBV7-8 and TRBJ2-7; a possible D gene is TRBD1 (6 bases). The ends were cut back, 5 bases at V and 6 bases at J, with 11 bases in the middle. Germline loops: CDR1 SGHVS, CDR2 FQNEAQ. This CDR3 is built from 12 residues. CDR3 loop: CASSVRGREQYV. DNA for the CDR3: TGTGCCAGCAGCGTCAGGGGACGCGAGCAGTACGTC.

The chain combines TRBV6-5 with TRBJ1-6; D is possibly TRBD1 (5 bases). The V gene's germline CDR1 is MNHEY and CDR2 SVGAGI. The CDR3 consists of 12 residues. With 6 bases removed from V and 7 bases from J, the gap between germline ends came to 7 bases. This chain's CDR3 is CASRGLNSPLHF. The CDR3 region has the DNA TGTGCCAGCAGGGGGCTAAATTCACCCCTCCACTTT.

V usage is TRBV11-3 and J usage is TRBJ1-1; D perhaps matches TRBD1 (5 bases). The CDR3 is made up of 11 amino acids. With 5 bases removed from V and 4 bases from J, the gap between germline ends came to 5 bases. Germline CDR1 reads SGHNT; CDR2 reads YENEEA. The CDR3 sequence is CASSRGTEAFF. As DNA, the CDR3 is TGTGCCAGCAGCAGGGGCACTGAAGCTTTCTTT.

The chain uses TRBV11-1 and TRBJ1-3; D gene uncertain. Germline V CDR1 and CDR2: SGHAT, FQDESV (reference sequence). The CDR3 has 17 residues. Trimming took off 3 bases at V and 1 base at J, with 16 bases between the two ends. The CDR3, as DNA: TGTGCCAGCAGCTTGTTTTACGGAAACCCATCTGGAAACACCATATATTTT. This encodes CASSLFYGNPSGNTIYF.

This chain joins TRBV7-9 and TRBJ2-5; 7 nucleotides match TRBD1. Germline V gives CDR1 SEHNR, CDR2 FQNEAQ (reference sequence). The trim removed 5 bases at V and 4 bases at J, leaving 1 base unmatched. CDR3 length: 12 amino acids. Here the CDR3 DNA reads TGTGCCAGCAGCCGGACAGGAGAGACCCAGTACTTC. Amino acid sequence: CASSRTGETQYF.

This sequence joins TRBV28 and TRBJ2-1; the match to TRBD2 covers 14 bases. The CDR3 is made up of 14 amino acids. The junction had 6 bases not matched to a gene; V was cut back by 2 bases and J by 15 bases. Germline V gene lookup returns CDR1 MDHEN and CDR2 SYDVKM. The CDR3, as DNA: TGTGCCAGCAGTTTAGGACTAGCGGGAGGAGTGGCGTTCTTC. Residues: CASSLGLAGGVAFF.

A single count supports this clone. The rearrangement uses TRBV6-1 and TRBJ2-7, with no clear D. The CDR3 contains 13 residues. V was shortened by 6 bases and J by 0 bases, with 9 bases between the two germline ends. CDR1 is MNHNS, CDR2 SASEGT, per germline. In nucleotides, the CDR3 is TGTGCCAGCAGGCGAGACAACTCCTACGAGCAGTACTTC. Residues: CASRRDNSYEQYF.

The CDR3 bases are TGTGCCTGGAGGTTGGCGAACAATGAGCAGTTCTTC. Translating gives CAWRLANNEQFF. This chain uses TRBV30 with TRBJ2-1; no clear D. Germline lookup yields CDR1 GTSNPN and CDR2 SVGIG (reference sequence). V shed 3 bases and J shed 5 bases, with 8 bases lying between them. The CDR3 runs 12 residues.

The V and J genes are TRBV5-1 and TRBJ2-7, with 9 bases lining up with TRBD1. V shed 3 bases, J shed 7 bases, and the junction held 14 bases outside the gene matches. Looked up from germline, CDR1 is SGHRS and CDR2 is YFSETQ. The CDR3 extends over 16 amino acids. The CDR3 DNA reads TGCGCCAGCAGCTCAACCGCCGGGACAGGGTCGGGGGAGCAGTACTTC. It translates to CASSSTAGTGSGEQYF.

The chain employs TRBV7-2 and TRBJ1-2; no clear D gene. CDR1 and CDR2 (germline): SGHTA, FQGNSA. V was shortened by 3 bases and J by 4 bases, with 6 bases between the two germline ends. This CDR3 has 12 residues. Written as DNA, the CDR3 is TGTGCCAGCAGCTTCTACATCTATGGCTACACCTTC. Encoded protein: CASSFYIYGYTF.

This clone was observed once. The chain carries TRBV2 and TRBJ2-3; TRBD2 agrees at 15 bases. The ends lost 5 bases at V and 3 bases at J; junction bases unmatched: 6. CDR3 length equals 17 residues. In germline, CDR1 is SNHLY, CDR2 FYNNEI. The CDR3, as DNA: TGTGCCAGCAGTTCTCGGACTAGCGGGAGGGCAACAGATACGCAGTATTTT. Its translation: CASSSRTSGRATDTQYF.

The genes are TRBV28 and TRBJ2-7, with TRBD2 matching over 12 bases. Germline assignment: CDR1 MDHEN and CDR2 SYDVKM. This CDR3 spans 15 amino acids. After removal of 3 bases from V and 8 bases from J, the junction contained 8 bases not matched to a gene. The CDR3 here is CASSFQTSGSRKQYF. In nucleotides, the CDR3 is TGTGCCAGCAGTTTCCAGACTAGCGGGAGTAGGAAGCAGTACTTC.

The CDR3 sequence is CASSERLAMRNTQYF. Written as DNA, the CDR3 is TGTGCCAGCAGTGAACGACTAGCAATGAGGAATACGCAGTATTTT. This chain connects TRBV25-1 to TRBJ2-3; 7 bases line up with TRBD2. V dropped 2 bases and J dropped 7; count of bases not matched to a gene: 9. Germline assignment: CDR1 MGHDK and CDR2 SYGVNS. This CDR3 spans 15 amino acids.

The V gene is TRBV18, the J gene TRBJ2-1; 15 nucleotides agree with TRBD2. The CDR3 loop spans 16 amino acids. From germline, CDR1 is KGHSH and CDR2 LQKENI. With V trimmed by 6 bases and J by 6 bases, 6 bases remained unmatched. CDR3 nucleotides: TGTGCCAGCTCTCCCAGGACTAGCGGGGGGGCCAATGAGCAGTTCTTC. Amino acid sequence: CASSPRTSGGANEQFF.

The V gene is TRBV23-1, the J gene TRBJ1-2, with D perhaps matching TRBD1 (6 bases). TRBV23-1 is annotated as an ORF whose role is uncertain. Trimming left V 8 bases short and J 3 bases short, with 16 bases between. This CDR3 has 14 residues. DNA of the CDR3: TGCGCCAGCCTTAAAGCACAGGGAGACTATGGCTACACCTTC. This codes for CASLKAQGDYGYTF.

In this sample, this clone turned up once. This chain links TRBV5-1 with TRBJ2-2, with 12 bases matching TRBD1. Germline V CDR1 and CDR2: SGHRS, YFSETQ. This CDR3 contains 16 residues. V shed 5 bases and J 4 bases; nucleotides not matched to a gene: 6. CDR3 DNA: TGCGCCAGCAGGGCGCCGGGACAGGGGGCCACCGGGGAGCTGTTTTTT. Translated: CASRAPGQGATGELFF.

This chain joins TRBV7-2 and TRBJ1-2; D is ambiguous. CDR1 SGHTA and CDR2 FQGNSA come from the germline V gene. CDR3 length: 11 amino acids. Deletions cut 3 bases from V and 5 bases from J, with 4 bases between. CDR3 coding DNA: TGTGCCAGCAGCTTGCGGTATGGCTACACCTTC. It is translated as CASSLRYGYTF.

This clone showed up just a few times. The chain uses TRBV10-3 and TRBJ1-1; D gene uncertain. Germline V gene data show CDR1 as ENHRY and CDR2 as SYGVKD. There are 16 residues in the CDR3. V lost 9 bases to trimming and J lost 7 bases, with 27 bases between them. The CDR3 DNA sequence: TGTGCCATATCCCTAGATCATGGGGTAGGGCGATATGAAGCTTTCTTT. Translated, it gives CAISLDHGVGRYEAFF.